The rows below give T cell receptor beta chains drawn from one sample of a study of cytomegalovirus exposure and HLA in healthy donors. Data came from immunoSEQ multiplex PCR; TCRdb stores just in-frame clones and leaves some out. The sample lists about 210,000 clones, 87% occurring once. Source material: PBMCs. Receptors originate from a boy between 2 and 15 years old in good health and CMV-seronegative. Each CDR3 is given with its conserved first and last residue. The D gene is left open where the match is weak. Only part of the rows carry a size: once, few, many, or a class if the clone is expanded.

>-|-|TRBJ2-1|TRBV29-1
TGCAGCGTTCGAACCCATCTTCCGGAGGGGCATGAGCAGTTCTTC
CSVRTHLPEGHEQFF
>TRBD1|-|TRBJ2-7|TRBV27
TGTGCCAGCAGCCTAACAGGGGGTTCCTACGAGCAGTACTTC
CASSLTGGSYEQYF
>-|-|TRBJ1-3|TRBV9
TGTGCCAGCAGCACTAGTCGGGGAAACACCATATATTTT
CASSTSRGNTIYF
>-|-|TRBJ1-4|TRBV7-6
TGTGCCAGCAGCTTAGCCAGGGTTCATTCGGCTAATGAAAAACTGTTTTTT
CASSLARVHSANEKLFF
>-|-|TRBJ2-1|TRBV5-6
TGTGCCGGCAGAGATCTTTTTAGCGTTTACAATGAGCAGTTCTTC
CAGRDLFSVYNEQFF
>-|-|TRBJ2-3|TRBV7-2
TGTGCCAGCAGCTTTGCTAGCCGTCCAGATACGCAGTATTTT
CASSFASRPDTQYF
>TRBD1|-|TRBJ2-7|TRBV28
TGTGCCAGCAGTTCACCCCGGGACAGCGGCTACGAGCAGTACTTC
CASSSPRDSGYEQYF
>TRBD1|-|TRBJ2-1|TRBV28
TGTGCCAGCAGTTTGTCGGACAGGGTCCACAATGAGCAGTTCTTC
CASSLSDRVHNEQFF
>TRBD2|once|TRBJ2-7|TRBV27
TGTGCCAGCAGTTTTCGCGGGGGGACCGGCTACGAGCAGTACTTC
CASSFRGGTGYEQYF
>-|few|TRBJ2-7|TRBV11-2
TGTGCCAGCAGCTTAGATTTAGTGGCAGGGGCAATCGACTACGAGCAGTACTTC
CASSLDLVAGAIDYEQYF
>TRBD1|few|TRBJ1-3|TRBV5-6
TGTGCCAGCAGCGATGGGGACAGGGGGCTCTTCTCTGGAAACACCATATATTTT
CASSDGDRGLFSGNTIYF
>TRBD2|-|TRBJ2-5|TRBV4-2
TGTGCCAGCAGCCAACTTGTAGGGCTGCCTAGCGGGGGGTACCAAGAGACCCAGTACTTC
CASSQLVGLPSGGYQETQYF
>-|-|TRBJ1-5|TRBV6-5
TGTGCCAGCAGTGAACATAGCAATCAGCCCCAGCATTTT
CASSEHSNQPQHF
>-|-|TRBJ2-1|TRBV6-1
TGTGCCAGCAGTGAAGCGCGTAGCCAGTTCTTC
CASSEARSQFF
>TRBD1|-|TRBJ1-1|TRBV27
TGTGCCAGCAGCCCCCGGGGGACAGGGGAAGTCACTGAAGCTTTCTTT
CASSPRGTGEVTEAFF
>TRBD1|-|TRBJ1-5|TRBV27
TGTGCCAGCAGTCCGACCGGGACAGGGATGGGGCAGCCCCAGCATTTT
CASSPTGTGMGQPQHF
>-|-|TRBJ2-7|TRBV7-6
TGTGCCAGCAGCCAGACGGACGGGGCCTACGAGCAGTACTTC
CASSQTDGAYEQYF